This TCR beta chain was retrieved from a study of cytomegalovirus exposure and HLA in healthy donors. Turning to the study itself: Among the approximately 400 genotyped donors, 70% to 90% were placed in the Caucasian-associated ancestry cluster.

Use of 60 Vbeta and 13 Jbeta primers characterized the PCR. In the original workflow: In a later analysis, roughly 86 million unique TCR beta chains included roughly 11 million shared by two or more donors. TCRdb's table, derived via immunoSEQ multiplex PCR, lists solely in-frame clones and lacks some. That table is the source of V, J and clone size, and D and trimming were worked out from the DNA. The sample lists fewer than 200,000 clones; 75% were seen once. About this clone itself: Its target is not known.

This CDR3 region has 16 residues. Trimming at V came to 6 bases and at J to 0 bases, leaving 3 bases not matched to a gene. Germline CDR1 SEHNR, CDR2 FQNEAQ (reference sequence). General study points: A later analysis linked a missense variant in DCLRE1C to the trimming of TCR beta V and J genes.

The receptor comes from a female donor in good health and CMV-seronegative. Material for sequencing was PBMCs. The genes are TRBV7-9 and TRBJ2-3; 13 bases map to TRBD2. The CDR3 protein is CASRVGLAGSTDTQYF. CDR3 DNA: TGTGCCAGCAGGGTGGGACTAGCGGGGAGCACAGATACGCAGTATTTT.